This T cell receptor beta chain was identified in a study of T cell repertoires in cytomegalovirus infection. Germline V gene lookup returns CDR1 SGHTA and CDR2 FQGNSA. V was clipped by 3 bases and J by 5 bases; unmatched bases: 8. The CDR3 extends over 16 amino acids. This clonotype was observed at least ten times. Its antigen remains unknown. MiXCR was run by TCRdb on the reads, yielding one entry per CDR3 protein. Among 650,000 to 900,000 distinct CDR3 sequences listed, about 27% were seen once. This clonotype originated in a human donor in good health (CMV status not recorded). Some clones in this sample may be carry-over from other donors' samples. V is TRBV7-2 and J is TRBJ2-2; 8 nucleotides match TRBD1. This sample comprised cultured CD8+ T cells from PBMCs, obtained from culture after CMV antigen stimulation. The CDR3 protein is CASSFPGQAPTGELFF. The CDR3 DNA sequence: TGTGCCAGCAGCTTTCCGGGACAGGCCCCGACCGGGGAGCTGTTTTTT.